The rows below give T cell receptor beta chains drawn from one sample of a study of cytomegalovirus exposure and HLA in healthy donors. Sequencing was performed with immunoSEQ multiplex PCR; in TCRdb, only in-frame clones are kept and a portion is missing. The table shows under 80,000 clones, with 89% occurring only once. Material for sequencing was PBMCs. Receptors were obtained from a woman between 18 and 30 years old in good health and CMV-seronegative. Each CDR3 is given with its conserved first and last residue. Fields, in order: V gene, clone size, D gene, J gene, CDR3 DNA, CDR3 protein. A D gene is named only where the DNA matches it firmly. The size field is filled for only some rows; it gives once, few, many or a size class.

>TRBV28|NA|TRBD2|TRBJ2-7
TGTGCCAGCAGTTTGGCCAGGGAGGGCGAGCAGTACTTC
CASSLAREGEQYF
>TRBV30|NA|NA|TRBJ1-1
TGTGCCTGGATGGACAGCCCTGAAGCTTTCTTT
CAWMDSPEAFF
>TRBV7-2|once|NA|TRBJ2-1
TGTGCCAGCAGCTTAGCGGGAAGGGGGACCTACAATGAGCAGTTCTTC
CASSLAGRGTYNEQFF
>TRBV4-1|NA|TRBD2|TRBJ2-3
TGCGCCAGCAGCCAAATAGCGGGAGGCTACACAGATACGCAGTATTTT
CASSQIAGGYTDTQYF
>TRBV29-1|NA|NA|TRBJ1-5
TGCAGCGTTGCAGGGGCGGATCAGCCCCAGCATTTT
CSVAGADQPQHF
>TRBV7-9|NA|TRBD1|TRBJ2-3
TGTGCCAGCAGCCCTGACAGCTGGGACAGGGGTTTGACAGATACGCAGTATTTT
CASSPDSWDRGLTDTQYF
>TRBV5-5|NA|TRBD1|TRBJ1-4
TGTGCCAGCAGCGCTGGACCGGGGACAGGGAATGAAAAACTGTTTTTT
CASSAGPGTGNEKLFF
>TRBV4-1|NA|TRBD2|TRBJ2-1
TGCGCCAGCAGCCTTCGACTAGCGGGTGGCGAGCAGTTCTTC
CASSLRLAGGEQFF
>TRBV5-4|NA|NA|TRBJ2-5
TGTGCCAGCAGCATTAGGACAGAGGTGGAGACCCAGTACTTC
CASSIRTEVETQYF
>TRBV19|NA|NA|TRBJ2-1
TGTGCCAGTAGTATAGGCAGCGGGTCGCACAATGAGCAGTTCTTC
CASSIGSGSHNEQFF
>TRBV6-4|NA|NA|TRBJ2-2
TGTGCCAGCAGTGACCTGTTTGGGGCTAACGGGGAGCTGTTTTTT
CASSDLFGANGELFF
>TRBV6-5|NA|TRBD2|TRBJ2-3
TGTGCCAGCAGTTACCGAAATGACTTCAGCGGGGCGCAGTATTTT
CASSYRNDFSGAQYF
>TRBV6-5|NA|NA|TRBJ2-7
TGTGCCAGCAGTAATAGCGTGTACGAGCAGTACTTC
CASSNSVYEQYF
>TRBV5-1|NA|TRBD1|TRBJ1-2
TGCGCCAGCAGCTTTAGGGACAGGGTTAACTATGGCTACACCTTC
CASSFRDRVNYGYTF
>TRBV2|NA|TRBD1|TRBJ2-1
TGTGCCAGCAGCCAACAGGGGAGTCGGGACAATGAGCAGTTCTTC
CASSQQGSRDNEQFF
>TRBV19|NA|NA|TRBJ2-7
TGTGCCAGTAGTACGCAGGGTGGGCACGAGCAGTACTTC
CASSTQGGHEQYF
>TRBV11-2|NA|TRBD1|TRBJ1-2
TGTGCCAGCAGCCCTAGGGGGCCGGGTAGGGACTATGGCTACACCTTC
CASSPRGPGRDYGYTF
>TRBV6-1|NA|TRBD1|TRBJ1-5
TGTGCCAGCAGTGAAAACAGGGGTGGTAACAATCAGCCCCAGCATTTT
CASSENRGGNNQPQHF
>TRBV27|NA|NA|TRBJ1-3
TGTGCCAGCAGTTTATCATCGCGGGGGTCGAACTCTGGAAACACCATATATTTT
CASSLSSRGSNSGNTIYF
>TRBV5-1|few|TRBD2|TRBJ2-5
TGCGCCAGCAGCACACTAGCGGGGGGGCTTCGCGAGACCCAGTACTTC
CASSTLAGGLRETQYF
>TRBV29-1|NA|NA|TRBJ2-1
TGCAGCGCCGGACTGTTCCTAAAGGTGGGTGAGCAGTTCTTC
CSAGLFLKVGEQFF
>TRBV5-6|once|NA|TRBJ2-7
TGTGCCAGCAGCTCGTCCAAGAGCTCCTACGAGCAGTACTTC
CASSSSKSSYEQYF
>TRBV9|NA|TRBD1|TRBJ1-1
TGTGCCAGCAGCGTTCCAGGGGGCGGGAACACTGAAGCTTTCTTT
CASSVPGGGNTEAFF
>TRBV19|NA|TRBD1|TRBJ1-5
TGTGCCAGTACCGCGACAGGGAATGGCGGACAGCCCCAGCATTTT
CASTATGNGGQPQHF
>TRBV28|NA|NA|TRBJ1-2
TGTGCCAGCAGTTCCCGGGTTGTTAACTATGGCTACACCTTC
CASSSRVVNYGYTF
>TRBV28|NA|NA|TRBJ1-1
TGTGCCAGCGGAAATCGAAGGGGGATCGACACTGAAGCTTTCTTT
CASGNRRGIDTEAFF
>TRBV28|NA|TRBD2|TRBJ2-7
TGTGCCAGCAGTCCACAGGGACTAGCGGGGGGCCTATTCTACGAGCAGTACTTC
CASSPQGLAGGLFYEQYF
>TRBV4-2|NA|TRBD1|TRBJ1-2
TGTGCCAGCAGCCAAAGGGACAGGGGGAACTATGGCTACACCTTC
CASSQRDRGNYGYTF
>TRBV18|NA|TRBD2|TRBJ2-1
TGTGCCAGCGGACTAGCGGATTACAATGAGCAGTTCTTC
CASGLADYNEQFF
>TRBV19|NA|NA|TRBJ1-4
TGTGCCAGTAGCCGATTCCAGCGTGAAAAACTGTTTTTT
CASSRFQREKLFF
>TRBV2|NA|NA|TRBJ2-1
TGTGCCAGCAGTGCAAAGTGGAGCCCCTACAATGAGCAGTTCTTC
CASSAKWSPYNEQFF
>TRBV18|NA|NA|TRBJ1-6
TGTGCCAGCTCACCGTCGCAGGCCAATTCACCCCTCCACTTT
CASSPSQANSPLHF
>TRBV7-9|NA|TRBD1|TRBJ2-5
TGTGCCAGCAGCTTAGGACAGGGAAAGCAAGAGACCCAGTACTTC
CASSLGQGKQETQYF
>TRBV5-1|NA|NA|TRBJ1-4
TGCGCCAGCAGCCTAAGTGGGGGCGGTGGCGAAAAACTGTTTTTT
CASSLSGGGGEKLFF